This T cell receptor beta chain was retrieved from a study of shared clonotypes between healthy human individuals. Method: immunoSEQ multiplex PCR; TCRdb's copy keeps in-frame clones and lacks some. The sample lists 550,000 to 800,000 clones; 90% were seen once. The sequence was collected from a man between 18 and 35 years old in good health. Some clones in this sample may be carry-over from other donors' samples. Sequences were obtained from memory CD8+ T cells from PBMCs. Subset in this sample: CD45RO+ cells pooled with CCR7-negative TemRA cells.

CDR3 residues: CALGASGSGTDTQYF. The CDR3 region has the DNA TGTGCCCTGGGTGCTAGCGGGAGTGGCACAGATACGCAGTATTTT. The J gene is TRBJ2-3, the V gene TRBV7-8; 10 bases are a match to TRBD2. This CDR3 has 15 residues. J lost 1 base, V lost 11 bases, and 9 bases had no gene match. Germline-derived CDR1 and CDR2 are SGHVS and FQNEAQ.